The T cell receptor (beta chain) under discussion was sequenced for a study of Graves' ophthalmopathy and Graves' hyperthyroidism. Overall study context: Researchers obtained peripheral blood at initial diagnosis, before any treatment had begun.

Excluded were patients with other autoimmune diseases, uncontrolled infections, pregnancy or lactation. V lost 4 bases and J lost 8; bases outside the gene matches: 4. The CDR3 spans 13 residues. CDR1 SGHTA and CDR2 FQGTGA come from the germline V gene. This clonotype was detected many times. Amplified TCR beta CDR3 regions were obtained using RNA transcripts as template. The first-round RT-PCR employed HTBI primers together with the Qiagen OneStep RT-PCR kit. A multiplex PCR was then performed as the second round. TCRdb redid the calling of the multiplex PCR reads with MiXCR, one entry per CDR3 protein. The sample records roughly 410,000 distinct CDR3 sequences, approximately 15% being singletons.

The source is a woman aged 18 to 35 with stable Graves' hyperthyroidism. Sequenced: peripheral blood. This chain links TRBV7-3 with TRBJ1-5; 8 nucleotides match TRBD1. The chain's CDR3 is CASSSRGLKPQHF. The CDR3 region has the DNA TGTGCCAGCAGCTCCAGGGGGCTTAAGCCCCAGCATTTT. Full variable domain (missing parts from reference TRBV7-3 and TRBJ1-5): GAGVSQTPSNKVTEKGKYVELRCDPISGHTALYWYRQSLGQGPEFLIYFQGTGAADDSGLPNDRFFAVRPEGSVSTLKIQRTERGDSAVYLCASSSRGLKPQHFGDGTRLSIL.